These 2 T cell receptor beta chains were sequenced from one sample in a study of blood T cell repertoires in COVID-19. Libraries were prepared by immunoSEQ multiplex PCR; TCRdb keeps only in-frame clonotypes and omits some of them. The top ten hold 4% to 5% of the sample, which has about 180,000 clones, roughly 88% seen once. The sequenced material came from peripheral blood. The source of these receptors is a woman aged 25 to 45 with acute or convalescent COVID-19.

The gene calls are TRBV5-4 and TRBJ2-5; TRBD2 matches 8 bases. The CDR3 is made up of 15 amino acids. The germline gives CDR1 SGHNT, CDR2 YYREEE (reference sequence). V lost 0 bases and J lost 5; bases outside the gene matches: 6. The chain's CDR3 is CASSLGGLGLETQYF. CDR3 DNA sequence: TGTGCCAGCAGCTTGGGGGGACTAGGGTTGGAGACCCAGTACTTC.

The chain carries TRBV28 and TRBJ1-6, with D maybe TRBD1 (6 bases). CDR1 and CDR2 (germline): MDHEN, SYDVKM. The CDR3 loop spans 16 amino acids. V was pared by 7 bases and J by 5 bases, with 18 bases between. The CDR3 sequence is CASNFIRGMDNSPLHF. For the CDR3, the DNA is TGTGCCAGCAATTTCATCAGGGGAATGGATAATTCACCCCTCCACTTT.